The T cell receptor (beta chain) under discussion was sequenced for a study of T-cell reconstitution after alpha-beta-depleted transplantation in children. With 3 bases clipped from V and 5 bases from J, the junction kept 6 bases outside the gene matches. This CDR3 spans 14 amino acids. Preparation of the TCRbeta library involved a method that used unique molecular identifiers. MiXCR was run by TCRdb on the PCR reads, yielding one entry per CDR3 protein. This table has hundreds of thousands of distinct CDR3 sequences, 20% to 25% appearing once. A few counts support this clonotype. This TCR came from a boy in the first two years of life who had a stem cell transplant for acute myeloid leukemia, so the T cells may come from the graft donor. The specimen was PBMCs, mostly from graft donor cells, collected 360 days after TCRalphabeta/CD19-depleted stem cell transplant. The chain employs TRBV12-3 or TRBV12-4 and TRBJ1-1; 7 bases are a match to TRBD1. The CDR3 DNA is TGTGCCAGCAGTTTCGACAGGGTGCGGACTGAAGCTTTCTTT. Translating it yields CASSFDRVRTEAFF.